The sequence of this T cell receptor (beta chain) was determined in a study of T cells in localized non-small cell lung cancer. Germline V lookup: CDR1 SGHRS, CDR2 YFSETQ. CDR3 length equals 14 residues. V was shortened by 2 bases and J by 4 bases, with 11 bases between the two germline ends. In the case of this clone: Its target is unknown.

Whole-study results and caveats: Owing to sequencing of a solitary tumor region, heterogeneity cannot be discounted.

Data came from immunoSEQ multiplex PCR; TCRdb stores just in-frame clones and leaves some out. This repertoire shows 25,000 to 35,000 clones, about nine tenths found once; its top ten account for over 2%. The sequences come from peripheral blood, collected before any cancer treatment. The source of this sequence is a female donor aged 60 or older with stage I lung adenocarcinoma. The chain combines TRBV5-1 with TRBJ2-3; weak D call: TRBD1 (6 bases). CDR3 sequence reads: CASSFGQLADTQYF. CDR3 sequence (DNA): TGCGCCAGCAGCTTCGGACAGCTCGCAGATACGCAGTATTTT.